This T cell receptor beta chain was captured by sequencing in a study of blood T cells in healthy people across ages. Per sample, no less than 5.5 micrograms of total RNA were extracted. Study results and limitations: For the donors, CMV status was unknown and possibly confounded expanded clonotype changes.

This clonotype was recorded a few times. The antigen is undetermined. It was with a sample-barcoded 5' primer and a J-beta primer mix that a second PCR of about 7 to 12 cycles was run. TCRdb re-called the 5' RACE reads through MiXCR, storing one row per CDR3 protein. The table shows about 1.1 million distinct CDR3 sequences, with roughly two fifths occurring only once. J gave up 2 bases and V 1 base, and 5 bases lay outside the gene matches. CDR3 length equals 15 residues. Germline V CDR1 and CDR2: LGHNA, YNFKEQ. The sample taken for sequencing was blood. The chain joins TRBV4-2 to TRBJ2-7, with TRBD1 matching 7 bases. This receptor was identified in a man aged 18 to 30 in good health. This chain's CDR3 is CASSQVATGTYEQYF. CDR3 DNA: TGTGCCAGCAGCCAAGTAGCGACAGGGACCTACGAGCAGTACTTC.